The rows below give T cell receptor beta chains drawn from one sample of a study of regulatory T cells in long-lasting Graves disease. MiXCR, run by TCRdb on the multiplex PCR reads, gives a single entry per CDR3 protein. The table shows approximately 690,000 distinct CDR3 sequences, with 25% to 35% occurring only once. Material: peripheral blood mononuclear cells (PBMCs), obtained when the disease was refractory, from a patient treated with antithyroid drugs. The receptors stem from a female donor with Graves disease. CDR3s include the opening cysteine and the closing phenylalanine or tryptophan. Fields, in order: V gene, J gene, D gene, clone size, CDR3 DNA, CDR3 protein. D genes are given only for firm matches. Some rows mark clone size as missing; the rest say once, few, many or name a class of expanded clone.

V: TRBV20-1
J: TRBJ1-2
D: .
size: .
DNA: TGCAGTGCTAGGGATCGTACCGGGACAAGCTATGGCTACACCTTC
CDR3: CSARDRTGTSYGYTF

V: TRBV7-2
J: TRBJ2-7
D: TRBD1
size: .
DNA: TGCGCCAGCAGCTTCGGGCAGGGGGAGTACGAGCAGTACTTC
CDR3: CASSFGQGEYEQYF

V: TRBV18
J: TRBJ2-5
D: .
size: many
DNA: TGTGCCAGCTCGGGCCAAGAGACCCAGTACTTC
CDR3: CASSGQETQYF

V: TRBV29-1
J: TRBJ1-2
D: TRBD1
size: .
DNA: TGCAGCGTTGCCGGACAGGGGGTAAACTATGGCTACACCTTC
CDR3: CSVAGQGVNYGYTF

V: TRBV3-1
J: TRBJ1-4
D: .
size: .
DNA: TGTGCCAGCAGCCAAGAGTCGGGGATCTATGAAAAACTGTTTTTT
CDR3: CASSQESGIYEKLFF

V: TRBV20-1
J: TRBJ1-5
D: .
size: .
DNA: TGCAGTGCTAGTCAGGGGATAAGGCCCCAGCATTTT
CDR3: CSASQGIRPQHF

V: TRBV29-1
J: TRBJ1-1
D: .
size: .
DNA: TGCAGTGTCGAAAGGTTCCCTGAAGCTTTCTTT
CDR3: CSVERFPEAFF

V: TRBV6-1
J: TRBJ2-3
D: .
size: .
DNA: TGTGCCAGCATACAACGATCGGAGCGGTACAGCACAGATACGCAGTATTTT
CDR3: CASIQRSERYSTDTQYF

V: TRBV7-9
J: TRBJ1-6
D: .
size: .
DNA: TGTGCCAGCAGCTCAATGTCTTCACCCCTCCACTTT
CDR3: CASSSMSSPLHF

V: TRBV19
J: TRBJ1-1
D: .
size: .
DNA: TGTGCCAGTAGGCACGGTGCTGAAGCTTTCTTT
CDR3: CASRHGAEAFF

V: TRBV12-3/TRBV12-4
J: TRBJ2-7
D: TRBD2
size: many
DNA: TGTGCCAGCAGCCGCATCTCCAGCGGGAGTCTCTACGAGCAGTACTTC
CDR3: CASSRISSGSLYEQYF

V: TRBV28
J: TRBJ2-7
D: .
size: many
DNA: TGTGCCAGTACCGGAGGGAGAATATACGAGCAGTACTTC
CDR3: CASTGGRIYEQYF

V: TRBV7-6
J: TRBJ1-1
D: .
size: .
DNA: TGTGCCAGCAACGCGGAGGCTTTGAACACTGAAGCTTTCTTT
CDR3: CASNAEALNTEAFF

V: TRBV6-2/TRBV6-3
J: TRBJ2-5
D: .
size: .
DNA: TGTGCCGGAAACAGGGGAGGAGAGACCCAGTACTTC
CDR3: CAGNRGGETQYF

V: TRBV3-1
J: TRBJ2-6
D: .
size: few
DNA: TGTGCCAGCAGCCTACAGGGCTTGACCGTCCTGACTTTC
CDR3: CASSLQGLTVLTF

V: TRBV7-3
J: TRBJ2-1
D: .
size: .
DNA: TGTGCCAGCAGTCCCACTGCCGGGAATGAGCAGTTCTTC
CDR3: CASSPTAGNEQFF

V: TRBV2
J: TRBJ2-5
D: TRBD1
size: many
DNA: TGTGCCAGCAGGGGGGACAGTGGAGTGGAGACCCAGTACTTC
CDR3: CASRGDSGVETQYF

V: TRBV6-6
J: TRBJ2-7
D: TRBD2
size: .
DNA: TGTGCCAGCAGTTACTCGATCGGGGGGTACGAGCAGTACTTC
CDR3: CASSYSIGGYEQYF

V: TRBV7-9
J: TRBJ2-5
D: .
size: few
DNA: TGTGCCAGCAGCTTGTTCCAGGAGGCGGGAGAGACCCAGTACTTC
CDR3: CASSLFQEAGETQYF

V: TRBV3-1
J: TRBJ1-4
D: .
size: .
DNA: TGTGCCAGCAGCTCCAGACGCCCCGTTAATGAAAAACTGTTTTTT
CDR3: CASSSRRPVNEKLFF

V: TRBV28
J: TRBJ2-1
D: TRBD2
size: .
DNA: TGTGCCAGCAGTTTATGGACTAGCAGCAATGAGCAGTTCTTC
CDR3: CASSLWTSSNEQFF

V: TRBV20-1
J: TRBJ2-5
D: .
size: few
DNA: TGCAGTGCTGATCAGGGGGAGACCCAGTACTTC
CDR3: CSADQGETQYF

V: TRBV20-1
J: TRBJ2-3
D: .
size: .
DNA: TGCAGTGCAAGGGATGGGCTATCCGGCACAGATACGCAGTATTTT
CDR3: CSARDGLSGTDTQYF

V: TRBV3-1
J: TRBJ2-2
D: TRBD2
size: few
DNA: TGTGCCAGCAGCCCCGGGAGGAGGGACACCGGGGAGCTGTTTTTT
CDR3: CASSPGRRDTGELFF

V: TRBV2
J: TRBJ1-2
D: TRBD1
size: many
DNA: TGTGCCAGCACCTCGGACAGGGCGGACGGCTACACCTTC
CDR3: CASTSDRADGYTF

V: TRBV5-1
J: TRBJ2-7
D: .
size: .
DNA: TGCGCCAGCAGCTTGGGGATAACCGAGCAGTACTTC
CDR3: CASSLGITEQYF

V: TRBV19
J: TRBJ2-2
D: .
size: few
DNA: TGTGCCAGTAGTGACCTATTCGCCGGGGAGCTGTTTTTT
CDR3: CASSDLFAGELFF

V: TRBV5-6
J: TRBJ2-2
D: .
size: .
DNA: TGTGCCAGCAGCTTGGTGGCCACGGAGAACACCGGGGAGCTGTTTTTT
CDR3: CASSLVATENTGELFF

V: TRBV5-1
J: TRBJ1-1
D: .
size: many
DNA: TGTGCCAGCAGCTTATTCCAGGGGACTGAAGCTTTCTTT
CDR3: CASSLFQGTEAFF

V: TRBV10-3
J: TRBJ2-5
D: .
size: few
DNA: TGTGCCATCAGTGAGACAGGATCGTCGAAAGAGACCCAGTACTTC
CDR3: CAISETGSSKETQYF

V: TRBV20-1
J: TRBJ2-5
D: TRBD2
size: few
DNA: TGCAGTGCCCAGACTAGCGGGAGGGGAGAGACCCAGTACTTC
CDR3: CSAQTSGRGETQYF

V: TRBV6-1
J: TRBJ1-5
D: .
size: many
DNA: TGTGCCAGCACAGACAGTCCAAAGCAGCCCCAGCATTTT
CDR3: CASTDSPKQPQHF

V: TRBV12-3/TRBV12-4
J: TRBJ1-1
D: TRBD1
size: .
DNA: TGTGCCAGCAGTCAGGGGGTCTGGACTGAAGCTTTCTTT
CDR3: CASSQGVWTEAFF

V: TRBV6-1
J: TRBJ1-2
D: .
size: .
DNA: TGTGCCAGCAGACCGAGGGACCCACCTTTCAACTATGGCTACACCTTC
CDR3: CASRPRDPPFNYGYTF

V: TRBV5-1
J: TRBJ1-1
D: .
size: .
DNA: TGCGCCAGCAGCTTGGCTAAGGGCATTGAAGCTTTCTTT
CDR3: CASSLAKGIEAFF

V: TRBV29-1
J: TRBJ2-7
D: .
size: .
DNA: TGCAGCGTTGAAGAGTCTTTGGAGGGCAGGCCGACCTACGAGCAGTACTTC
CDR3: CSVEESLEGRPTYEQYF

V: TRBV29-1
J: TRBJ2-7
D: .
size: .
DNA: TGCAGCGTTGAATCAGACTACGAGCAGTACTTC
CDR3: CSVESDYEQYF

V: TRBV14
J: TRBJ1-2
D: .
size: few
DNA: TGTGCCAGCAGCCAAGATTCGTACTATGGCTACACCTTC
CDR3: CASSQDSYYGYTF

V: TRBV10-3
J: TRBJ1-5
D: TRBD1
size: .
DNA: TGTGCCATCAGTGGTGGGGGACAGGGGATCAATCAGCCCCAGCATTTT
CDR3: CAISGGGQGINQPQHF